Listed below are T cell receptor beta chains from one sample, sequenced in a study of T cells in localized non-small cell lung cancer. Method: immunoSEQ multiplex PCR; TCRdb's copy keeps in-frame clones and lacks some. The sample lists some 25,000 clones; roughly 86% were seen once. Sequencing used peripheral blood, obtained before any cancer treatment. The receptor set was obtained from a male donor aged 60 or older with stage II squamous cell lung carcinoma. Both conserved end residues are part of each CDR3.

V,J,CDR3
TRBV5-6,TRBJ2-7,CASSLALREQYF
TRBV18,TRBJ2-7,CASSREVEQYF
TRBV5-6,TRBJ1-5,CASSLQGGPNQPQHF
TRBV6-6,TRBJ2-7,CASSYGASGQGNEQYF
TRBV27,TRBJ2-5,CASSWNRALREQYF
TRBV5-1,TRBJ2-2,CASSEQPNTGELFF
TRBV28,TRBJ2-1,CASSVEVSTHNEQFF
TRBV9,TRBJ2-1,CASSLTGPRGDEQFF
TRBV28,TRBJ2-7,CASTVVPGQAYEQYF
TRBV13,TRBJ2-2,CASSRLPGELFF
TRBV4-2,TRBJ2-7,CASSQDTYEQYF
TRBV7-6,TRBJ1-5,CASTEGSGVGPQHF
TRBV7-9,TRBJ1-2,CASSDRGRDYGYTF
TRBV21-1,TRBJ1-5,CASRLHWHHQPQHF
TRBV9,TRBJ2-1,CASSVELGTYNEQFF
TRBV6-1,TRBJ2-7,CASSEQASGLKTYEQYF
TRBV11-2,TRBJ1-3,CASSLGPINSGNTIYF
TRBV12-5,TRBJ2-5,CASGSGGLAGETQYF
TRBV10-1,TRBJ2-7,CASSENRWEQYF
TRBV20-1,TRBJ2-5,CSAQSGETQYF
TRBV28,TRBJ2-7,CASRSGTLIYEQYF
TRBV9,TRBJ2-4,CASSVGYTEDIQYF
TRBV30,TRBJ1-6,CAWSLGPINSPLHF
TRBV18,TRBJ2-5,CASSPPTGYQETQYF
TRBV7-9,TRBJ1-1,CASSLKNTEAFF
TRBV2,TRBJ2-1,CASTSGTLGLNEQFF
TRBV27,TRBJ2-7,CASSLSGTVYEQYF
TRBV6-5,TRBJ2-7,CASSYSRSSREQYF
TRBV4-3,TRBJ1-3,CASSQAQGVNTIYF
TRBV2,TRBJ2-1,CASSPSGGASNEQFF
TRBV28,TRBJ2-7,CASLNPRDSLKREQYF
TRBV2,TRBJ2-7,CASSARTAAYEQYF
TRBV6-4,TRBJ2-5,CASSEEVGGPETQYF
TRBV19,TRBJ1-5,CASSIGGTGGSQPQHF